This TCR beta chain was sequenced in a study of T cell repertoires in cytomegalovirus infection. Study at large: HLA-B-restricted CMV epitopes that are well studied were used alongside recently identified HLA-C-restricted ones. A matching HLA type, together with CMV infection, was signaled by public TCR beta signatures. Study results and caveats: Based on cumulative public TCR beta family frequency, carriers of CMV plus the relevant HLA were identified. Across the ex vivo response, the dominant clonotypes were HLA-C-restricted CMV-specific TCR beta clonotypes.

The V gene end was trimmed by 3 bases and the J gene end by 0 bases; junction bases not matched to a gene: 20. Germline CDR1 is SEHNR and CDR2 is FQNEAQ (reference sequence). The CDR3 is made up of 21 amino acids. Each CDR3 protein gets one entry after TCRdb re-called the reads with MiXCR. The sample has approximately 220,000 distinct CDR3 sequences; 38% are singletons. A remark on this clonotype: Antigen specificity is unknown.

The TCR comes from a human donor in good health (CMV status not recorded). Some clones in this sample may be carry-over from other donors' samples. J is TRBJ1-3 and V is TRBV7-9; 7 bases are a match to TRBD1. The sequences come from CD8+ T cells from cultured PBMCs, collected from culture after CMV antigen stimulation. The CDR3, as DNA: TGTGCCAGCAGCTTCGCTGATTGGGACAGCAAGCTTCTCAGCTCTGGAAACACCATATATTTT. Its protein product is CASSFADWDSKLLSSGNTIYF.